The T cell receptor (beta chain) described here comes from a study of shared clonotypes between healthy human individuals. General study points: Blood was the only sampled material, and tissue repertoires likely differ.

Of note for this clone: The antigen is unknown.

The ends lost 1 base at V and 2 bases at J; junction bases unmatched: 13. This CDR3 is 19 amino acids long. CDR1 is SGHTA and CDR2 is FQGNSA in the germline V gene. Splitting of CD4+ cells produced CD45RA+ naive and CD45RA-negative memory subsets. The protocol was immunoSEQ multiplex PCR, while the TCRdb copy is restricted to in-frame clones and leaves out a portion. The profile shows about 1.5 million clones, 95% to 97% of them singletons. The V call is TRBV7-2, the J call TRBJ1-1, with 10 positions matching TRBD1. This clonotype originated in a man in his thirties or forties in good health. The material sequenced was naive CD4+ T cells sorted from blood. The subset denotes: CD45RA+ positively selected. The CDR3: CASSLVFPGQGFINTEAFF. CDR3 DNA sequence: TGTGCCAGCAGCTTAGTTTTTCCGGGACAGGGGTTTATCAACACTGAAGCTTTCTTT.